The 20 T cell receptor beta chains reported below all come from one sample, sequenced in a study of blood T cells in healthy people across ages. Alongside a J-beta primer mix, a sample-barcoded 5' primer served in a second PCR lasting about 7 to 12 cycles. TCRdb itself ran the 5' RACE reads through MiXCR, one entry per CDR3 protein. This table has about a million distinct CDR3 sequences, roughly 51% appearing once. Sequenced: blood. The receptors here all came from a woman aged 60-75 years in good health.

Comment on this clonotype: At one end the junction does not follow the germline gene, possibly because of a read error. The chain carries TRBV27 and TRBJ2-1; 15 bases line up with TRBD2. CDR1 is MNHEY, CDR2 SMNVEV, per germline (reference sequence). The CDR3 sequence is 16 residues long. CDR3 loop: CASSLRGTSGRNGQFF. In DNA form, the CDR3 reads TGTGCCAGCAGTTTGAGGGGGACTAGCGGGAGGAATGGGCAGTTCTTC.

The rearrangement joins TRBV7-2 to TRBJ2-2, with 9 nucleotides matching TRBD1. Germline V gene sequence: CDR1 SGHTA, CDR2 FQGNSA. Trimming took 5 bases from V and 1 from J; bases not matched to a gene: 5. CDR3 length: 16 residues. The CDR3 coding sequence is TGTGCCAGCAGCCTGTGGACAGGGGTGAACACCGGGGAGCTGTTTTTT. The encoded protein is CASSLWTGVNTGELFF.

This chain connects TRBV20-1 to TRBJ2-5; possibly TRBD1 for D (5 bases). This CDR3 is built from 11 residues. Deletions cut 6 bases from V and 5 bases from J, with 10 bases between. Germline loops: CDR1 DFQATT, CDR2 SNEGSKA (reference sequence). The CDR3 loop reads CSAPKGETQYF. CDR3 sequence (DNA): TGCAGTGCCCCCAAGGGGGAGACCCAGTACTTC.

J is TRBJ1-5 and V is TRBV25-1; D remains unclear. The germline V gene has CDR1 MGHDK and CDR2 SYGVNS. This CDR3 region has 12 residues. V lost 3 bases and J 7 bases, leaving 7 bases between the germline ends. CDR3 sequence (DNA): TGTGCCAGCAGTGAGGCGGGGCAGCCCCAGCATTTT. Translating gives CASSEAGQPQHF.

The CDR3 protein is CSAYRDTTYEQYF. The CDR3 bases are TGCAGTGCTTACCGGGACACCACCTACGAGCAGTACTTC. This chain links TRBV20-1 with TRBJ2-7, with D perhaps TRBD1 (6 bases). CDR3 size: 13 residues. Trimming took 5 bases from V and 2 from J, leaving 13 bases between them. Looked up from germline, CDR1 is DFQATT and CDR2 is SNEGSKA (reference sequence).

The chain couples TRBV21-1 to TRBJ2-7. TRBV21-1 corresponds to a pseudogene. This CDR3 region has 12 residues. CDR3 bases: TGTGCCAGCAGCAAAGAGTCGAACGAGCAGTACTTC. It specifies CASSKESNEQYF.

This clonotype has only a few counts. This rearrangement joins TRBV7-6 to TRBJ2-5, with 7 bases matching TRBD1. The CDR3 has 16 residues. In germline, CDR1 is SGHVS, CDR2 FNYEAQ. V trimming: 1 base; J trimming: 2 bases; junction bases outside the gene matches: 7. CDR3 in DNA: TGTGCCAGCAGCTTAGTACTGGACAGGTTACAAGAGACCCAGTACTTC. The encoded protein is CASSLVLDRLQETQYF.

The V and J genes are TRBV20-1 and TRBJ2-5; 7 bases map to TRBD1. Gene TRBJ2-7 matches the end of the DNA better, so the J call may be wrong. The CDR3 has 15 residues. The germline V gene encodes CDR1 DFQATT and CDR2 SNEGSKA (reference sequence). CDR3 bases: TGCAGTGCTGCTCCCAGGACAGGTCTCACCTACGAGCAGTACTTC. This encodes CSAAPRTGLTYEQYF.

V gene TRBV29-1 combines with J gene TRBJ2-1; D is possibly TRBD1 or TRBD2 (5 bases each). From germline, CDR1 is SQVTM and CDR2 ANQGSEA. V lost 6 bases and J 0 bases, leaving 15 bases between the germline ends. CDR3 length: 15 amino acids. The DNA of the CDR3 is TGCAGCGTCGTCTATGGGGACGGCTCCTACAATGAGCAGTTCTTC. Its protein product is CSVVYGDGSYNEQFF.

The chain couples TRBV20-1 to TRBJ1-2; D possibly corresponds to TRBD1 (6 bases). The CDR3 consists of 14 residues. Germline CDR1 DFQATT, CDR2 SNEGSKA (reference sequence). Trimming pared 5 bases from V and 0 bases from J, leaving 13 bases between. CDR3 region: CSALRTVANYGYTF. The CDR3 DNA is TGCAGTGCTCTTAGGACAGTTGCTAACTATGGCTACACCTTC.

In DNA form, the CDR3 reads TGCAGTCCCGAAGACAGGAAAAACTATGGCTACACCTTC. Translated, it gives CSPEDRKNYGYTF. The chain carries TRBV20-1 and TRBJ1-2, with a possible D match to TRBD1 (6 bases). Germline V gives CDR1 DFQATT, CDR2 SNEGSKA (reference sequence). The CDR3 covers 13 residues. With 8 bases removed from V and 2 bases from J, the gap between germline ends came to 15 bases.

V usage is TRBV29-1 and J usage is TRBJ2-2; D unresolved. The length of the CDR3 is 14 residues. Germline V gene data show CDR1 as SQVTM and CDR2 as ANQGSEA. The ends were cut back, 4 bases at V and 3 bases at J, with 12 bases in the middle. The CDR3, as DNA: TGCAGCGTTGGAGTTGGCGGTTACACCGGGGAGCTGTTTTTT. As protein: CSVGVGGYTGELFF.

The V gene is TRBV7-2, the J gene TRBJ1-5; tentative D call: TRBD1 (5 bases). V lost 2 bases and J lost 7, with 12 bases in between. The CDR3 is 14 amino acids. Germline V lookup: CDR1 SGHTA, CDR2 FQGNSA. The DNA for the CDR3 is TGTGCCAGCAGCTTATTAGGGGTTCAACAGCCCCAGCATTTT. It yields the protein CASSLLGVQQPQHF.

This clonotype was counted only a few times. The rearrangement uses TRBV7-2 and TRBJ2-5, with 10 bases that match TRBD2. With 1 base clipped from V and 11 bases from J, the junction kept 10 bases outside the gene matches. The CDR3 loop spans 15 amino acids. The germline gives CDR1 SGHTA, CDR2 FQGNSA. CDR3 DNA: TGTGCCAGCAGCTTAGACCTAGCGGGAGCTTTTGAGCAGTACTTC. Amino acids: CASSLDLAGAFEQYF.

The chain employs TRBV4-3 and TRBJ2-7; D is possibly TRBD1 or TRBD2 (5 bases each). Trimming took off 0 bases at V and 4 bases at J, with 13 bases between the two ends. CDR1 is LGHNA and CDR2 is YSLEER in the germline V gene. This CDR3 has 15 residues. CDR3 DNA: TGCGCCAGCAGCCAAGATCGCGAGGGGTATTACGAGCAGTACTTC. Translating gives CASSQDREGYYEQYF.

This chain links TRBV14 with TRBJ2-7; 13 nucleotides match TRBD2. The end of the DNA fits TRBJ2-5 better, so the J call may be wrong. Germline CDR1 reads SGHDN; CDR2 reads FVKESK. The CDR3 runs to 16 residues. The CDR3 sequence is CASSLGLAGLVETQYF. CDR3 sequence (DNA): TGTGCCAGCAGCCTGGGACTAGCGGGATTAGTAGAGACCCAGTACTTC.

The rearrangement links TRBV4-3 to TRBJ2-2; D is unresolved. The CDR3 totals 14 residues. Trimming cost V 0 bases and J 6 bases, with 8 bases left between them. CDR1 and CDR2 (germline): LGHNA, YSLEER. CDR3 loop: CASSQDWNPGELFF. Written as DNA, the CDR3 is TGCGCCAGCAGCCAAGATTGGAATCCCGGGGAGCTGTTTTTT.

V gene TRBV10-3 combines with J gene TRBJ2-3, with 8 bases lining up with TRBD2. The ends lost 10 bases at V and 2 bases at J; junction bases unmatched: 8. This CDR3 is built from 14 residues. CDR1 ENHRY and CDR2 SYGVKD come from the germline V gene. CDR3 nucleotide sequence: TGTGCCACGAGAGCGGGAGACTACACAGATACGCAGTATTTT. This sequence encodes CATRAGDYTDTQYF.

The chain recombines TRBV7-9 with TRBJ1-6, with a possible D match to TRBD1 (6 bases). This CDR3 contains 13 residues. Trimming took 6 bases from V and 9 from J, leaving 12 bases between them. Germline CDR1 and CDR2: SEHNR and FQNEAQ (reference sequence). CDR3 in amino acids: CASRQGKSSPLHF. CDR3 sequence (DNA): TGTGCCAGCAGGCAGGGGAAGAGTTCACCCCTCCACTTT.

A few counts support this clonotype. This sequence joins TRBV7-9 and TRBJ2-7, with D possibly being TRBD2 (5 bases). The J call could be wrong; TRBJ2-5 is a better fit for the DNA end. The V gene's germline CDR1 is SEHNR and CDR2 FQNEAQ (reference sequence). The CDR3 length is 14 residues. CDR3 sequence: CASSSSDGMETQYF. CDR3 nucleotide sequence: TGTGCCAGCAGCTCCTCGGACGGGATGGAGACCCAGTACTTC.